In this sample, the clone carrying this T cell receptor (beta chain) turned up a few times. The antigen remains unidentified. The CDR3 runs to 17 residues. Germline trimming cut 3 bases from V and 4 bases from J; bases unmatched to any gene: 9. Germline CDR1 and CDR2: DFQATT and SNEGSKA (reference sequence). The record originates from a study of blood T cells in healthy people across ages. Study outcomes and limitations: Investigators treated diversity estimates from one million T cells as underestimates. A strong correlation was seen between TCR beta diversity and naive T cell percentage.

A second PCR of about 7 to 11 cycles used a sample-barcoded 5' primer and a J-beta primer mix. A template-switch adaptor that had 12 random nucleotides put a tag on each cDNA molecule. Each of the samples gave a minimum of 2.5 million paired-end reads that contained CDR3. TCRdb used MiXCR to reprocess the 5' RACE reads, holding one entry per CDR3 protein. The sample includes 920,000 or so distinct CDR3 sequences, 40% to 55% of them seen just once. This receptor was obtained from a woman aged 55-75 years in good health. Input material: blood. The J gene is TRBJ2-1, the V gene TRBV20-1, with 13 bases aligning to TRBD2. The CDR3 bases are TGCAGTGCTAGGTGGACTAGCGGGGGACGGGGTTACAATGAGCAGTTCTTC. Protein: CSARWTSGGRGYNEQFF.